This T cell receptor (beta chain) appears in the sequencing data of a study of cytomegalovirus exposure and HLA in healthy donors. The PCR used 60 Vbeta and 13 Jbeta primers. Measured with immunoSEQ multiplex PCR; TCRdb has only the in-frame clones, and not every one. Here the sample spans over 100,000 clones, 82% being singletons. This TCR was recovered from a man aged 30 to 39 in good health and CMV-seropositive. The sample consisted of PBMCs.

CDR3: CAIRTGPYYGYTF. DNA for the CDR3: TGTGCCATCCGGACAGGGCCGTACTATGGCTACACCTTC. The chain employs TRBV6-1 and TRBJ1-2, with 8 bases that match TRBD1. Germline V gene lookup returns CDR1 MNHNS and CDR2 SASEGT. This CDR3 is 13 amino acids long. With 10 bases clipped from V and 3 bases from J, the junction kept 7 bases outside the gene matches.